This T cell receptor beta chain stems from a study of blood T cells in healthy people across ages. Points from the study as a whole: It was held that diversity estimates obtained from one million T cells represented underestimates. Long-lived donors carried more naive CD4+ cells and greater diversity than aged donors.

A word on this clonotype: Its antigen is still unknown.

The V gene's germline CDR1 is MGHRA and CDR2 YSYEKL. CDR3 length: 14 amino acids. V was pared by 2 bases and J by 2 bases, with 9 bases between. A second PCR, run for roughly 7 to 11 cycles, used a sample-barcoded 5' primer plus a J-beta primer mix. TCRdb fed the 5' RACE reads into MiXCR, producing one record per CDR3 protein. The table includes some 1.4 million distinct CDR3 sequences, about 40% detected once. The receptor was isolated from a woman between 18 and 29 years old in good health. This chain joins TRBV4-1 and TRBJ1-2, with D unresolved. The sequencing input was blood. In DNA form, the CDR3 reads TGCGCCAGCAGCCAACAAACGGCGAACTATGGCTACACCTTC. It translates to CASSQQTANYGYTF.